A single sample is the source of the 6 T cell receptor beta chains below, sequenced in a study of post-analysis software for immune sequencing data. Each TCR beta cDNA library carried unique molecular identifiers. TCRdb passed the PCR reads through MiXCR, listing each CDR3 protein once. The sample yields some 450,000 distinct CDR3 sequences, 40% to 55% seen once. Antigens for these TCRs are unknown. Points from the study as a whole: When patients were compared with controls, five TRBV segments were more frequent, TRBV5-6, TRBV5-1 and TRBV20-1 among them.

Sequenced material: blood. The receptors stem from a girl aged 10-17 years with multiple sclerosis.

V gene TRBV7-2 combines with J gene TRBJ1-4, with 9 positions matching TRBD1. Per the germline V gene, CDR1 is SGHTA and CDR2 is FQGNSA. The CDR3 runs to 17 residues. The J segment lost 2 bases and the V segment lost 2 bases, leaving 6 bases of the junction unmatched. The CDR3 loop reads CASSLRHRGPTNEKLFF. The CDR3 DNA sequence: TGTGCCAGCAGCTTAAGGCACAGGGGGCCTACTAATGAAAAACTGTTTTTT.

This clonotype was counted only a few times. As DNA, the CDR3 is TGTGCCAGCAGCATTAAAGCTAGCGGGAGGGGAAGCTTGTACGAGCAGTACTTC. Translation gives CASSIKASGRGSLYEQYF. The V and J genes are TRBV21-1 and TRBJ2-7; the table gives TRBD2 as D, unverified against the DNA. TRBV21-1 is designated a pseudogene. CDR3 length equals 18 residues.

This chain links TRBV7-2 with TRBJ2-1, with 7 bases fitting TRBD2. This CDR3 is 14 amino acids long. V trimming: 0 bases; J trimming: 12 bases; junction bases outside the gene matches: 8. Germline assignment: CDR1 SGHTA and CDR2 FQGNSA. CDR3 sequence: CASSLAGGRSLQFF. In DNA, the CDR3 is TGTGCCAGCAGCTTAGCGGGAGGGCGTTCATTGCAGTTCTTC.

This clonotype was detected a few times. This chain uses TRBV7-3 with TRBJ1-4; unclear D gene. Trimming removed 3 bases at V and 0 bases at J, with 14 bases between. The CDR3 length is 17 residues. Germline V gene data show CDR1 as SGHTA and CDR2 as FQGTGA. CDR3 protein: CASSFYRRPTTNEKLFF. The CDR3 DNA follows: TGTGCCAGCAGCTTCTACCGACGCCCTACAACTAATGAAAAACTGTTTTTT. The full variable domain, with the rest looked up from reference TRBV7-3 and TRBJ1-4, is GAGVSQTPSNKVTEKGKYVELRCDPISGHTALYWYRQSLGQGPEFLIYFQGTGAADDSGLPNDRFFAVRPEGSVSTLKIQRTERGDSAVYLCASSFYRRPTTNEKLFFGSGTQLSVL.

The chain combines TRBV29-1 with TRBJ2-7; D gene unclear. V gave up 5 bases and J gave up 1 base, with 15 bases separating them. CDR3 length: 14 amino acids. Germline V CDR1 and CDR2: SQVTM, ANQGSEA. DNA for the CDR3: TGCAGCGTTCCCGGACCTAAGGTATCCTACGAGCAGTACTTC. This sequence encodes CSVPGPKVSYEQYF.

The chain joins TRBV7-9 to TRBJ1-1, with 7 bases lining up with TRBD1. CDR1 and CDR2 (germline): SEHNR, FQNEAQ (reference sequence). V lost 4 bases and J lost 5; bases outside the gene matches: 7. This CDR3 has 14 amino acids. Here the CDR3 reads CASSSYRGWTEAFF. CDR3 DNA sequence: TGTGCCAGCAGCTCCTACAGGGGTTGGACTGAAGCTTTCTTT.